Listed below are T cell receptor beta chains from one sample, sequenced in a study of T cells after posttransplantation cyclophosphamide. Profiling relied on immunoSEQ multiplex PCR, and the TCRdb table lists in-frame clones only, not all of them. The sample has several thousand clones, about 80% seen once. Sample: CD8+ T cells sorted from PBMCs, taken 1,300 to 1,500 days after allogeneic stem cell transplant with posttransplant cyclophosphamide. The receptors shown here come from a female patient aged 50 to 60 who received an allogeneic stem cell transplant from a related donor, was CMV-positive, and had no GVHD. The graft donor may have given rise to some T cells. CDR3s include the opening cysteine and the closing phenylalanine or tryptophan. D genes are given only for firm matches.

D | J | V | CDR3
NA | TRBJ1-1 | TRBV7-2 | CASSPGSGDTEAFF
TRBD2 | TRBJ2-1 | TRBV15 | CATSKGGSGMRQEKQFF
TRBD1 | TRBJ2-7 | TRBV29-1 | CSVDDRGSYEQYF
NA | TRBJ2-3 | TRBV5-5 | CASSLVSSTDTQYF
NA | TRBJ1-2 | TRBV14 | CASSQDWLANYGYTF
NA | TRBJ2-3 | TRBV5-6 | CASSLVSSTDTQYF
TRBD2 | TRBJ2-7 | TRBV4-3 | CASSQGGGLSSYEQYF
NA | TRBJ1-5 | TRBV6-5 | CASSYSPGPGGQPQHF
NA | TRBJ2-2 | TRBV30 | CAWSVSPGGTGELFF
NA | TRBJ2-1 | TRBV2 | CASSDFSNEQFF
TRBD2 | TRBJ2-1 | TRBV9 | CASSVDSGRGNEQFF
NA | TRBJ2-1 | TRBV29-1 | CSVEGLAYNEQFF
TRBD1 | TRBJ1-2 | TRBV11-2 | CASSLGQGGYGYTF
TRBD1 | TRBJ2-7 | TRBV5-4 | CASSQRPSLDRVYEQYF
NA | TRBJ1-1 | TRBV29-1 | CSLVQGWNTEAFF
TRBD1 | TRBJ2-7 | TRBV6-6 | CASSTPGTGSYEQYF
NA | TRBJ2-7 | TRBV27 | CASSPGVTSTDEQYF
TRBD2 | TRBJ2-5 | TRBV7-8 | CASSSGLAGGVGETQYF